The rows below give T cell receptor beta chains drawn from one sample of a study of patients and donors after allogeneic stem cell transplantation. TCRdb used MiXCR to reprocess the RT-PCR reads, holding one entry per CDR3 protein. The sample holds roughly 960,000 distinct CDR3 sequences, 18% seen once. The sequencing sample was made of blood, either unsorted or a sorted T cell fraction (not recorded which). The receptors originated from a human donor who was either an allogeneic HSCT recipient or a stem cell or donor lymphocyte infusion donor (not recorded which). It is not recorded whose cells these are; they may come from a transplant donor. Each CDR3 is given without its conserved first and last residue. Each record gives: CDR3 protein, V gene, J gene.

CDR3aa: ASTGTGLNSPLH
v_gene: TRBV10-3
j_gene: TRBJ1-6

CDR3aa: ASSPGRNEAF
v_gene: TRBV7-9
j_gene: TRBJ1-1

CDR3aa: SVESPEAF
v_gene: TRBV29-1
j_gene: TRBJ1-1

CDR3aa: ASSRDPGVAF
v_gene: TRBV6-5
j_gene: TRBJ1-1

CDR3aa: AIKGTVNYEQY
v_gene: TRBV10-3
j_gene: TRBJ2-7

CDR3aa: ASSAEGQHNEKLF
v_gene: TRBV9
j_gene: TRBJ1-4

CDR3aa: ASSSEREAPYNEQF
v_gene: TRBV12-3/TRBV12-4
j_gene: TRBJ2-1

CDR3aa: SAPRTSGIGETQY
v_gene: TRBV20-1
j_gene: TRBJ2-5

CDR3aa: ASLGDAGIFNEQF
v_gene: TRBV5-1
j_gene: TRBJ2-1

CDR3aa: SAAAGDYGYT
v_gene: TRBV20-1
j_gene: TRBJ1-2

CDR3aa: ASSLYGGNQPQH
v_gene: TRBV6-2/TRBV6-3
j_gene: TRBJ1-5

CDR3aa: ATSGPVGGETQY
v_gene: TRBV24-1
j_gene: TRBJ2-5

CDR3aa: SVRRSGQETQY
v_gene: TRBV29-1
j_gene: TRBJ2-5

CDR3aa: ASSRAGPSTDTQY
v_gene: TRBV18
j_gene: TRBJ2-3

CDR3aa: ASTHDRVQETQY
v_gene: TRBV28
j_gene: TRBJ2-5

CDR3aa: ASSPGSPGELF
v_gene: TRBV7-6
j_gene: TRBJ2-2

CDR3aa: ASSSLGGARDNEQF
v_gene: TRBV6-1
j_gene: TRBJ2-1

CDR3aa: ASSEARWGRNTNTEAF
v_gene: TRBV6-1
j_gene: TRBJ1-1

CDR3aa: ASSLRPVNTEAF
v_gene: TRBV12-3/TRBV12-4
j_gene: TRBJ1-1

CDR3aa: ASSPENNEQF
v_gene: TRBV4-1
j_gene: TRBJ2-1

CDR3aa: ASSRTSGGGRETQY
v_gene: TRBV12-3/TRBV12-4
j_gene: TRBJ2-5

CDR3aa: ASSEASGTGGDEQF
v_gene: TRBV2
j_gene: TRBJ2-1

CDR3aa: ASSSNLGRSTDTQY
v_gene: TRBV12-3/TRBV12-4
j_gene: TRBJ2-3

CDR3aa: ASSSPPRSNTEAF
v_gene: TRBV11-2
j_gene: TRBJ1-1

CDR3aa: SVLADRHEY
v_gene: TRBV29-1
j_gene: TRBJ2-7

CDR3aa: ASTSITSGTDYGYT
v_gene: TRBV12-3/TRBV12-4
j_gene: TRBJ1-2

CDR3aa: ASSPLDRATNEKLF
v_gene: TRBV27
j_gene: TRBJ1-4

CDR3aa: AWSVVGNRDYGYT
v_gene: TRBV30
j_gene: TRBJ1-2

CDR3aa: ASKTTGASYEQY
v_gene: TRBV6-1
j_gene: TRBJ2-7

CDR3aa: ASSPAGFLAKNIQY
v_gene: TRBV6-1
j_gene: TRBJ2-4

CDR3aa: AWNRGGMNTEAF
v_gene: TRBV30
j_gene: TRBJ1-1

CDR3aa: ASSNTGQYEQY
v_gene: TRBV12-3/TRBV12-4
j_gene: TRBJ2-7

CDR3aa: SASPYDRADIQY
v_gene: TRBV20-1
j_gene: TRBJ2-4

CDR3aa: ASSLQSGSLAGELF
v_gene: TRBV5-1
j_gene: TRBJ2-2

CDR3aa: ASSLTQPVHEGIQY
v_gene: TRBV5-1
j_gene: TRBJ2-4

CDR3aa: SARVAGQKSGETQY
v_gene: TRBV20-1
j_gene: TRBJ2-5

CDR3aa: ASSSRLFTGELF
v_gene: TRBV3-1
j_gene: TRBJ2-2

CDR3aa: SASPGNTQY
v_gene: TRBV20-1
j_gene: TRBJ2-3

CDR3aa: ASSFQSRRGAKNIQY
v_gene: TRBV12-3/TRBV12-4
j_gene: TRBJ2-4

CDR3aa: ASTSAQGSYGYT
v_gene: TRBV28
j_gene: TRBJ1-2

CDR3aa: ATSPNLGTYNEQF
v_gene: TRBV15
j_gene: TRBJ2-1

CDR3aa: ASSQEGSDADTQY
v_gene: TRBV4-3
j_gene: TRBJ2-3

CDR3aa: AIRAGQTSYEQY
v_gene: TRBV10-3
j_gene: TRBJ2-7

CDR3aa: SAAVGEGLKTQY
v_gene: TRBV20-1
j_gene: TRBJ2-5

CDR3aa: ATSRIRRGSEETQY
v_gene: TRBV15
j_gene: TRBJ2-5

CDR3aa: AISSPPGHGYT
v_gene: TRBV10-3
j_gene: TRBJ1-2

CDR3aa: ASSPPDGRFYGYT
v_gene: TRBV4-1
j_gene: TRBJ1-2

CDR3aa: ASSQDSPRQRGGGEQY
v_gene: TRBV4-2
j_gene: TRBJ2-7

CDR3aa: ASSGIEQY
v_gene: TRBV25-1
j_gene: TRBJ2-7

CDR3aa: ASSLWGGSYEQY
v_gene: TRBV5-6
j_gene: TRBJ2-7

CDR3aa: ASSPPGTGSQPQH
v_gene: TRBV5-5
j_gene: TRBJ1-5

CDR3aa: AISEGQKFEYEQY
v_gene: TRBV10-3
j_gene: TRBJ2-7

CDR3aa: ASTLGPRLSSYEQY
v_gene: TRBV12-3/TRBV12-4
j_gene: TRBJ2-7

CDR3aa: ASTPDRPNQPQH
v_gene: TRBV6-2/TRBV6-3
j_gene: TRBJ1-5

CDR3aa: ASNTGGWSNQPQH
v_gene: TRBV6-2/TRBV6-3
j_gene: TRBJ1-5

CDR3aa: ASSQTGGLGEAF
v_gene: TRBV5-1
j_gene: TRBJ1-1

CDR3aa: ASSFKTGVNEKLF
v_gene: TRBV12-3/TRBV12-4
j_gene: TRBJ1-4

CDR3aa: ASSRALVVV
v_gene: TRBV12-3/TRBV12-4
j_gene: TRBJ2-1

CDR3aa: ASSLFRTSGRTTNEQF
v_gene: TRBV11-1
j_gene: TRBJ2-1

CDR3aa: SARSTEGIAKNIQY
v_gene: TRBV20-1
j_gene: TRBJ2-4